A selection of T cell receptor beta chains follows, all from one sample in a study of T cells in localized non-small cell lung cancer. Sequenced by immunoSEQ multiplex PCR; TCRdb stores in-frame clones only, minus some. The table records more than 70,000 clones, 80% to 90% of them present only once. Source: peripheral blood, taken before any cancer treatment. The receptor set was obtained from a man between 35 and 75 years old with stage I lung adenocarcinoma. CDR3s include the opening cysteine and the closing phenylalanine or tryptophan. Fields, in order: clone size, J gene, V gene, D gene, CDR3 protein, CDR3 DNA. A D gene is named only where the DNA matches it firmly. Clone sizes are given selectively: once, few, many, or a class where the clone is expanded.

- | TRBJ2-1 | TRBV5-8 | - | CASRRYNEQFF | TGTGCCAGCAGACGCTACAATGAGCAGTTCTTC
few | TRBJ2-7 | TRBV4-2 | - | CASSQEADSSYEQYF | TGTGCCAGCAGCCAAGAAGCGGATAGCTCCTACGAGCAGTACTTC
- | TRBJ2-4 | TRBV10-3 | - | CAISESKGGNIQYF | TGTGCCATCAGTGAGTCAAAAGGAGGGAACATTCAGTACTTC
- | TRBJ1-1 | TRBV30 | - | CACLSLSGLGNTEAFF | TGTGCCTGTCTCTCCCTTTCAGGGTTGGGGAACACTGAAGCTTTCTTT
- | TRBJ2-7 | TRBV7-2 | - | CASSPGTVAVYEQYF | TGTGCCAGCAGCCCTGGGACGGTTGCGGTGTACGAGCAGTACTTC
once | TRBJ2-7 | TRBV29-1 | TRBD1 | CSVGRTGYEQYF | TGCAGCGTTGGACGGACAGGGTACGAGCAGTACTTC
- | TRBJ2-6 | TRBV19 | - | CASSQAEVSGANVLTF | TGTGCCAGTAGCCAAGCGGAAGTCTCTGGGGCCAACGTCCTGACTTTC
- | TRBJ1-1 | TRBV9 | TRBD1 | CASSDGTGSTEAFF | TGTGCCAGCAGCGATGGGACAGGGAGCACTGAAGCTTTCTTT
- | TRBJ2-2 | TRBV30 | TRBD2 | CAWSGTRSGELFF | TGTGCCTGGAGTGGGACTAGGTCCGGGGAGCTGTTTTTT
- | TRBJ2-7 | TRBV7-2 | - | CASSLVLGAEQYF | TGTGCCAGCAGCTTAGTTCTCGGCGCCGAGCAGTACTTC
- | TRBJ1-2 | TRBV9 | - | CASSALTTIGYTF | TGTGCCAGCAGCGCCCTCACGACAATCGGCTACACCTTC